The 21 T cell receptor beta chains below all came from one sample that was sequenced in a study of blood T cells in healthy people across ages. A second PCR of 7 to 11 cycles used a sample-barcoded 5' primer and a J-beta primer mix. Each CDR3 protein is one row after TCRdb ran MiXCR on the 5' RACE reads. The data contain 1.5 million to 2 million distinct CDR3 sequences, approximately 40% of them singletons. Sequenced: blood. The receptors here all came from a human donor in good health.

The CDR3 here is CASSLTGKDYGYTF. DNA for the CDR3: TGTGCCAGCAGCCTAACAGGGAAGGACTATGGCTACACCTTC. The chain is built from TRBV7-2 and TRBJ1-2; maybe TRBD1 (6 bases). CDR3 length: 14 amino acids. The germline gives CDR1 SGHTA, CDR2 FQGNSA. Between the trimmed V and J ends, which lost 5 bases and 3 bases, there was a span of 13 bases.

The rearrangement links TRBV29-1 to TRBJ2-5, with D maybe TRBD1 (6 bases). The J call may be wrong; the DNA end is better matched by TRBJ2-7. CDR3 length equals 13 residues. CDR1 is SQVTM, CDR2 ANQGSEA, per germline. The chain's CDR3 is CSARGGQNYEQYF. CDR3 DNA: TGCAGCGCGCGAGGAGGACAGAACTACGAGCAGTACTTC.

This clonotype came up a few times. The rearrangement uses TRBV6-6 and TRBJ2-1; either TRBD1 or TRBD2 may fit D (5 bases each). Germline V gene sequence: CDR1 MNHNY, CDR2 SVGAGI (reference sequence). The CDR3 covers 13 residues. Trimming left V 6 bases short and J 7 bases short, with 13 bases between. The CDR3 region is CASSTRGENEQFF. CDR3 bases: TGTGCCAGCAGCACCCGAGGGGAAAATGAGCAGTTCTTC.

This chain connects TRBV4-3 to TRBJ2-1; D is undetermined. The CDR3 length is 13 residues. Germline CDR1 reads LGHNA; CDR2 reads YSLEER. Trimming shortened V by 0 bases and J by 7 bases, and 7 bases separated the two germline ends. The CDR3 DNA reads as TGCGCCAGCAGCCAAGATCAACGGAATGAGCAGTTCTTC. Its protein product is CASSQDQRNEQFF.

The V call is TRBV7-9, the J call TRBJ2-4; 7 bases align to TRBD2. The CDR3 spans 14 residues. V trimming: 5 bases; J trimming: 13 bases; junction bases outside the gene matches: 14. CDR1 is SEHNR and CDR2 is FQNEAQ in the germline V gene (reference sequence). In DNA, the CDR3 is TGTGCCAGCAGCCCTCCGGGAGGCCGCTACGGGCAGTACTTC. This codes for CASSPPGGRYGQYF.

The gene calls are TRBV5-6 and TRBJ2-3; maybe TRBD2 (6 bases). V lost 3 bases, J lost 6 bases, and 14 bases lay in between. CDR1 SGHDT and CDR2 YYEEEE come from the germline V gene. CDR3 length: 14 amino acids. The CDR3 nucleotides read TGTGCCAGCAGCTACGGGTCCGGGAGCGATACGCAGTATTTT. Its protein is CASSYGSGSDTQYF. Using reference TRBV5-6 and TRBJ2-3 for the parts outside the CDR3, the full variable domain is DAGVTQSPTHLIKTRGQQVTLRCSPKSGHDTVSWYQQALGQGPQFIFQYYEEEERQRGNFPDRFSGHQFPNYSSELNVNALLLGDSALYLCASSYGSGSDTQYFGPGTRLTVL.

This clonotype was observed a handful of times. The V and J genes are TRBV20-1 and TRBJ2-3; 7 bases are a match to TRBD1. V shed 2 bases, J shed 0 bases, and the junction held 8 bases outside the gene matches. CDR3 size: 16 residues. Germline CDR1 DFQATT, CDR2 SNEGSKA (reference sequence). Here the CDR3 reads CSARINPGQSTDTQYF. The CDR3 DNA reads as TGCAGTGCTAGAATCAATCCGGGACAGAGCACAGATACGCAGTATTTT.

The table lists this clonotype with many counts. This chain connects TRBV28 to TRBJ2-6; TRBD1 matches at 8 bases. Germline CDR1 is MDHEN and CDR2 is SYDVKM. There are 17 residues in the CDR3. With 0 bases clipped from V and 1 base from J, the junction kept 2 bases outside the gene matches. Here the CDR3 reads CASSLWQGASGANVLTF. CDR3 sequence (DNA): TGTGCCAGCAGTTTATGGCAGGGGGCATCTGGGGCCAACGTCCTGACTTTC.

The gene calls are TRBV6-6 and TRBJ2-1; D assignment may be TRBD1 or TRBD2 (5 bases each). The CDR3 spans 16 residues. Between the trimmed V and J ends, which lost 6 bases and 6 bases, there was a span of 21 bases. Germline V gene data show CDR1 as MNHNY and CDR2 as SVGAGI (reference sequence). CDR3: CASSYGMGVGVNEQFF. CDR3 nucleotide sequence: TGTGCCAGCAGCTACGGCATGGGGGTGGGGGTCAATGAGCAGTTCTTC.

CDR3 residues: CASSIRQANTEAFF. CDR3 DNA: TGTGCCAGCAGCATCCGCCAGGCGAATACTGAAGCTTTCTTT. The J gene is TRBJ1-1, the V gene TRBV7-2; D is unclear. The germline V and J ends were trimmed by 5 bases and 5 bases, with 15 bases remaining between them. From germline, CDR1 is SGHTA and CDR2 FQGNSA. The CDR3 covers 14 residues.

The sample holds many counts of this clonotype. The chain recombines TRBV7-2 with TRBJ2-5, with D perhaps assigned TRBD1 or TRBD2 (6 bases each). The V gene lost 2 bases and the J gene lost 5 bases, with 9 bases spanning the gap. This CDR3 has 13 amino acids. Germline V lookup: CDR1 SGHTA, CDR2 FQGNSA. CDR3 bases: TGTGCCAGCAGCTTAAGGGGGGCGGAGACCCAGTACTTC. It is translated as CASSLRGAETQYF.

The rearrangement uses TRBV29-1 and TRBJ2-4; the D is unclear. The CDR3 loop spans 12 amino acids. The germline gives CDR1 SQVTM, CDR2 ANQGSEA. The V end lost 1 base, the J end lost 13 bases, and 14 bases lay between the germline ends. CDR3 DNA: TGCAGCGTTGAAGCGCCTTCCTACAAGCAGTACTTC. Translated: CSVEAPSYKQYF.

This chain connects TRBV27 to TRBJ1-4, with TRBD1 matching over 7 bases. V lost 4 bases, J lost 7 bases, and 6 bases stayed unmatched. The length of the CDR3 is 14 residues. CDR1 is MNHEY, CDR2 SMNVEV, per germline (reference sequence). The CDR3 spells CASSSIRGGEKLFF. CDR3 nucleotide sequence: TGTGCCAGCAGTTCGATCAGGGGGGGTGAAAAACTGTTTTTT.

V usage is TRBV4-1 and J usage is TRBJ1-5, with D possibly TRBD1 on 6 matching bases. The germline gives CDR1 MGHRA, CDR2 YSYEKL. Trimming cost V 1 base and J 6 bases, with 10 bases left between them. The CDR3 loop spans 14 amino acids. CDR3 sequence (DNA): TGCGCCAGCAGCCAAGTGGGGGCCGGTCAGCCCCAGCATTTT. The encoded protein is CASSQVGAGQPQHF.

The chain couples TRBV5-1 to TRBJ2-3; D possibly matches TRBD1 or TRBD2 (5 bases each). V was pared by 2 bases and J by 0 bases, with 10 bases between. CDR1 SGHRS and CDR2 YFSETQ come from the germline V gene. The CDR3 length is 15 residues. The CDR3 here is CASSFTRQSTDTQYF. DNA for the CDR3: TGCGCCAGCAGCTTCACTAGACAGAGCACAGATACGCAGTATTTT.

The chain has TRBV10-3 and TRBJ2-7; D is perhaps TRBD1 (7 bases). The CDR3 runs to 14 residues. The V end lost 4 bases, the J end lost 3 bases, and 13 bases lay between the germline ends. Germline-derived CDR1 and CDR2 are ENHRY and SYGVKD. In nucleotides, the CDR3 is TGTGCCATCAGTGGACAGGGAGGAGGCTACGAGCAGTACTTC. It encodes CAISGQGGGYEQYF.

The chain uses TRBV10-3 and TRBJ2-1; D assignment may be TRBD1 or TRBD2 (5 bases each). Trimming cost V 4 bases and J 0 bases, with 10 bases left between them. Looked up from germline, CDR1 is ENHRY and CDR2 is SYGVKD. There are 15 residues in the CDR3. The CDR3 loop reads CAISVKGSSYNEQFF. The CDR3 DNA sequence: TGTGCCATCAGTGTCAAGGGGAGCTCCTACAATGAGCAGTTCTTC.

This chain uses TRBV5-1 with TRBJ2-5; D is ambiguous. From germline, CDR1 is SGHRS and CDR2 YFSETQ. The CDR3 runs to 12 residues. V was pared by 2 bases and J by 11 bases, with 13 bases between. In nucleotides, the CDR3 is TGCGCCAGCAGCTTCCTTATGGGTGAGCAGTACTTC. Amino acid sequence: CASSFLMGEQYF.

V is TRBV5-5 and J is TRBJ1-3; tentative D call: TRBD1 (5 bases). This CDR3 spans 15 amino acids. The V end was cut by 5 bases, the J end by 0 bases, with 12 bases between. In germline, CDR1 is SGHKS, CDR2 YYEKEE (reference sequence). CDR3 DNA sequence: TGTGCCAGCAGGAGAACGGACAACTCTGGAAACACCATATATTTT. Amino acid sequence: CASRRTDNSGNTIYF.

This clonotype was counted between two and nine times. This CDR3 is CASSRGFLGANVLTF. The CDR3 coding sequence is TGTGCCAGCAGCCGGGGGTTTCTCGGGGCCAACGTCCTGACTTTC. V gene TRBV7-2 combines with J gene TRBJ2-6, with D possibly TRBD2 on 6 matching bases. V gave up 5 bases and J gave up 4 bases, with 12 bases separating them. The CDR3 is made up of 15 amino acids. Germline CDR1 and CDR2: SGHTA and FQGNSA.

This clonotype has just a few counts. The V call is TRBV12-3 or TRBV12-4, the J call TRBJ1-2; 8 bases agree with TRBD1. The V segment lost 5 bases and the J segment 6 bases; nucleotides outside the gene matches: 8. The CDR3 runs to 14 residues. CDR3 DNA sequence: TGTGCCAGCAGTCGTTGGACAGGGTCTCATGGCTACACCTTC. Translation gives CASSRWTGSHGYTF.